The 5 T cell receptor beta chains reported below all come from one sample, sequenced in a study of blood T cell repertoires in COVID-19. The protocol was immunoSEQ multiplex PCR, while the TCRdb copy is restricted to in-frame clones and leaves out a portion. The sample includes 150,000 to 200,000 clones, around 94% of them seen just once. The sample comprised peripheral blood. The receptors were sampled from a man aged 25-45 years with COVID-19, enrolled during active disease.

This clone was recorded a few times. The same CDR3 is also encoded by other DNA sequences in this sample. The rearrangement joins TRBV18 to TRBJ1-4, with 9 bases matching TRBD1. This CDR3 contains 15 residues. The germline CDR1 and CDR2 sequences are KGHSH and LQKENI. J gave up 8 bases and V 3 bases, and 7 bases lay outside the gene matches. This CDR3 reads CASSPPGQGKEKLFF. Written as DNA, the CDR3 is TGTGCCAGCTCACCGCCGGGACAGGGAAAAGAAAAACTGTTTTTT.

This clone showed up just once. This chain uses TRBV20-1 with TRBJ1-5; D unclear. The CDR3 loop spans 14 amino acids. Germline-derived CDR1 and CDR2 are DFQATT and SNEGSKA (reference sequence). Deletions cut 3 bases from V and 5 bases from J, with 14 bases between. The CDR3 loop is CSASTRRSDQPQHF. The DNA for the CDR3 is TGCAGTGCTAGTACCCGGAGAAGCGATCAGCCCCAGCATTTT.

The chain employs TRBV30 and TRBJ2-7; D may be TRBD1 (6 bases). Germline V gene lookup returns CDR1 GTSNPN and CDR2 SVGIG (reference sequence). V shed 5 bases and J shed 5 bases, with 13 bases lying between them. CDR3 length: 12 residues. The CDR3: CAWGKDSDEQYF. The CDR3 DNA reads as TGTGCCTGGGGGAAGGACAGCGACGAGCAGTACTTC.

V and J are TRBV11-2 and TRBJ2-7; D possibly corresponds to TRBD1 (6 bases). Germline-derived CDR1 and CDR2 are SGHAT and FQNNGV. With 4 bases removed from V and 4 bases from J, the gap between germline ends came to 14 bases. This CDR3 has 14 amino acids. CDR3 nucleotide sequence: TGTGCCAGCAGCTGGGGGACAAATTCATACGAGCAGTACTTC. It specifies CASSWGTNSYEQYF. The whole variable domain, remainder taken from reference TRBV11-2 and TRBJ2-7, is EAGVAQSPRYKIIEKRQSVAFWCNPISGHATLYWYQQILGQGPKLLIQFQNNGVVDDSQLPKDRFSAERLKGVDSTLKIQPAKLEDSAVYLCASSWGTNSYEQYFGPGTRLTVT.

J is TRBJ2-2 and V is TRBV19; D remains unclear. This CDR3 comprises 15 residues. V lost 0 bases, J lost 7 bases, and 12 bases lay in between. Germline CDR1 LNHDA, CDR2 SQIVND (reference sequence). CDR3 amino acids: CASSIDPVSGGELFF. The CDR3 bases are TGTGCCAGTAGTATAGATCCGGTTTCGGGCGGGGAGCTGTTTTTT. Full variable domain (rest looked up from reference TRBV19 and TRBJ2-2): DGGITQSPKYLFRKEGQNVTLSCEQNLNHDAMYWYRQDPGQGLRLIYYSQIVNDFQKGDIAEGYSVSREKKESFPLTVTSAQKNPTAFYLCASSIDPVSGGELFFGEGSRLTVL.